The 32 T cell receptor beta chains below all came from one sample that was sequenced in a study of cytomegalovirus exposure and HLA in healthy donors. Primers for the PCR totalled 60 Vbeta and 13 Jbeta. Sequencing was performed with immunoSEQ multiplex PCR; in TCRdb, only in-frame clones are kept and a portion is missing. The sample has 150,000 to 200,000 clones, just over 70% seen once. Material for sequencing was PBMCs. Receptors originate from a man younger than 35 in good health and CMV-seropositive.

The V call is TRBV25-1, the J call TRBJ1-1; TRBD1 agrees at 9 bases. The V gene's germline CDR1 is MGHDK and CDR2 SYGVNS. The CDR3 is 14 amino acids. With V trimmed by 7 bases and J by 7 bases, 10 bases remained unmatched. The CDR3 DNA follows: TGTGCCAGCAACTACCGGGACAGGGAGGTTGAAGCTTTCTTT. Its translation: CASNYRDREVEAFF. Looking up the rest from reference TRBV25-1 and TRBJ1-1 gives the full variable domain: EADIYQTPRYLVIGTGKKITLECSQTMGHDKMYWYQQDPGMELHLIHYSYGVNSTEKGDLSSESTVSRIRTEHFPLTLESARPSHTSQYLCASNYRDREVEAFFGQGTRLTVV.

The chain uses TRBV5-1 and TRBJ2-3, with 14 bases identical to TRBD2. V trimming: 0 bases; J trimming: 2 bases; junction bases outside the gene matches: 8. CDR1 is SGHRS and CDR2 is YFSETQ in the germline V gene. CDR3 size: 19 residues. This chain's CDR3 is CASSLARTSGGRDTDTQYF. CDR3 DNA: TGCGCCAGCAGCTTGGCCAGGACTAGCGGGGGGAGGGACACAGATACGCAGTATTTT.

The rearrangement joins TRBV5-1 to TRBJ1-2; 9 bases map to TRBD1. Unmatched junction bases numbered 8, after V lost 5 bases and J lost 3 bases. The CDR3 spans 15 residues. Germline V gene data show CDR1 as SGHRS and CDR2 as YFSETQ. This CDR3 is CASRVTGGYDYGYTF. In nucleotides, the CDR3 is TGCGCCAGCAGGGTAACAGGGGGCTACGACTATGGCTACACCTTC.

This chain connects TRBV5-4 to TRBJ1-5; D remains unclear. The CDR3 has 17 residues. CDR1 SGHNT and CDR2 YYREEE come from the germline V gene (reference sequence). Trimming left V 4 bases short and J 1 base short, with 18 bases between. The CDR3 DNA reads as TGTGCCAGCAGCCGGACGGTACGGGGTGGCAGCAATCAGCCCCAGCATTTT. Protein: CASSRTVRGGSNQPQHF.

The chain joins TRBV30 to TRBJ2-1; 8 bases line up with TRBD2. This CDR3 is 13 amino acids long. Trimming cost V 5 bases and J 8 bases; bases outside gene matches: 8. CDR1 is GTSNPN and CDR2 is SVGIG in the germline V gene (reference sequence). CDR3 sequence reads: CAWDQIAGHEQFF. DNA for the CDR3: TGTGCCTGGGATCAGATAGCGGGGCATGAGCAGTTCTTC.

The chain couples TRBV6-5 to TRBJ2-5; D perhaps matches TRBD2 (5 bases). Looked up from germline, CDR1 is MNHEY and CDR2 is SVGAGI. CDR3 size: 14 residues. V was pared by 6 bases and J by 2 bases, with 13 bases between. CDR3 coding DNA: TGTGCCAGCAGGCGGGCGACCACGCAAGAGACCCAGTACTTC. As protein: CASRRATTQETQYF.

The CDR3 sequence is CASSLVSRREGGTGELFF. In DNA, the CDR3 is TGTGCCAGCAGCTTAGTTTCGCGGCGGGAGGGTGGCACCGGGGAGCTGTTTTTT. This chain uses TRBV7-8 with TRBJ2-2; 9 bases agree with TRBD2. V shed 1 base and J 4 bases; nucleotides not matched to a gene: 10. The CDR3 contains 18 residues. Germline CDR1 SGHVS, CDR2 FQNEAQ.

This clone has more than one count but fewer than ten. The chain links TRBV28 to TRBJ1-5; D remains unclear. CDR3 length: 13 residues. Trimming shortened V by 6 bases and J by 3 bases, and 9 bases separated the two germline ends. Per the germline V gene, CDR1 is MDHEN and CDR2 is SYDVKM. CDR3 loop: CASSPAYNQPQHF. The CDR3 DNA sequence: TGTGCCAGCAGCCCTGCCTACAATCAGCCCCAGCATTTT.

The genes are TRBV28 and TRBJ1-1; possible D gene TRBD1, 5 bases. V lost 5 bases to trimming and J lost 4 bases, with 20 bases between them. The CDR3 is 16 residues long. Germline V gives CDR1 MDHEN, CDR2 SYDVKM. The CDR3 reads CASSPRRALNTTEAFF. The CDR3 DNA reads as TGTGCCAGCAGTCCCCGCAGGGCTTTAAACACCACTGAAGCTTTCTTT.

This clone was found a few times. The V call is TRBV6-6, the J call TRBJ1-6; no reliable D call. Germline CDR1 is MNHNY and CDR2 is SVGAGI (reference sequence). Trimming shortened V by 2 bases and J by 10 bases, and 12 bases separated the two germline ends. The CDR3 contains 14 residues. The chain's CDR3 is CASSYRRRESPLHF. The CDR3 DNA reads as TGTGCCAGCAGTTACCGACGGAGGGAATCACCCCTCCACTTT.

This clone was seen a handful of times. This rearrangement joins TRBV7-3 to TRBJ2-1, with D maybe TRBD1 (5 bases). Looked up from germline, CDR1 is SGHTA and CDR2 is FQGTGA. CDR3 size: 13 residues. Trimming left V 8 bases short and J 4 bases short, with 12 bases between. The CDR3 is CASASQGYNEQFF. The CDR3 nucleotides read TGTGCCAGCGCTTCCCAGGGTTACAATGAGCAGTTCTTC.

V gene TRBV5-1 combines with J gene TRBJ2-1, with TRBD1 matching 10 bases. Germline V gives CDR1 SGHRS, CDR2 YFSETQ. The length of the CDR3 is 16 residues. V trimming: 3 bases; J trimming: 9 bases; junction bases outside the gene matches: 12. The CDR3 region is CASSSTGTGVRGEQFF. As DNA, the CDR3 is TGCGCCAGCAGCTCTACCGGGACAGGGGTACGGGGTGAGCAGTTCTTC. Using reference TRBV5-1 and TRBJ2-1 for the parts outside the CDR3, the full variable domain is KAGVTQTPRYLIKTRGQQVTLSCSPISGHRSVSWYQQTPGQGLQFLFEYFSETQRNKGNFPGRFSGRQFSNSRSEMNVSTLELGDSALYLCASSSTGTGVRGEQFFGPGTRLTVL.

This clone was seen a single time. This chain connects TRBV7-9 to TRBJ1-1; maybe TRBD1 (6 bases). CDR3 size: 16 residues. Between the trimmed V and J ends, which lost 0 bases and 0 bases, there was a span of 11 bases. Germline V gene lookup returns CDR1 SEHNR and CDR2 FQNEAQ (reference sequence). In nucleotides, the CDR3 is TGTGCCAGCAGCTTAGCTAGGGGGACGATGAACACTGAAGCTTTCTTT. Protein product: CASSLARGTMNTEAFF.

CDR3 residues: CASRTGELTDTQYF. In DNA, the CDR3 is TGCGCCAGCAGGACGGGGGAGCTCACAGATACGCAGTATTTT. The genes are TRBV5-1 and TRBJ2-3, with TRBD2 as a possible D gene (6 bases). This CDR3 spans 14 amino acids. From germline, CDR1 is SGHRS and CDR2 YFSETQ. V lost 5 bases to trimming and J lost 2 bases, with 12 bases between them. The full variable domain, completed using reference TRBV5-1 and TRBJ2-3, is KAGVTQTPRYLIKTRGQQVTLSCSPISGHRSVSWYQQTPGQGLQFLFEYFSETQRNKGNFPGRFSGRQFSNSRSEMNVSTLELGDSALYLCASRTGELTDTQYFGPGTRLTVL.

J is TRBJ1-5 and V is TRBV4-1; D is unclear. Germline V gives CDR1 MGHRA, CDR2 YSYEKL. This CDR3 has 13 amino acids. With 0 bases removed from V and 8 bases from J, the gap between germline ends came to 8 bases. The CDR3 loop is CASSQDRAEPQHF. In DNA form, the CDR3 reads TGCGCCAGCAGCCAAGATCGCGCGGAGCCCCAGCATTTT.

CDR3 amino acids: CASHPSGHKNTEAFF. For the CDR3, the DNA is TGTGCCAGTCATCCATCGGGACACAAGAACACTGAAGCTTTCTTT. The chain is built from TRBV28 and TRBJ1-1; D is possibly TRBD1 (6 bases). The V end lost 9 bases, the J end lost 1 base, and 18 bases lay between the germline ends. Germline CDR1 is MDHEN and CDR2 is SYDVKM. CDR3 length equals 15 residues.

This clone was counted between two and nine times. The chain recombines TRBV7-9 with TRBJ2-2; 9 bases line up with TRBD2. There are 15 residues in the CDR3. Germline V lookup: CDR1 SEHNR, CDR2 FQNEAQ (reference sequence). V shed 8 bases, J shed 3 bases, and the junction held 7 bases outside the gene matches. CDR3 sequence (DNA): TGTGCCAGCGGTGTAGTAGCGGGGGACACCGGGGAGCTGTTTTTT. Amino acids: CASGVVAGDTGELFF. Filled out from reference TRBV7-9 and TRBJ2-2, the complete variable domain reads DTGVSQNPRHKITKRGQNVTFRCDPISEHNRLYWYRQTLGQGPEFLTYFQNEAQLEKSRLLSDRFSAERPKGSFSTLEIQRTEQGDSAMYLCASGVVAGDTGELFFGEGSRLTVL.

The V and J genes are TRBV28 and TRBJ1-4; D gene uncertain. The CDR3 covers 12 residues. Germline V gives CDR1 MDHEN, CDR2 SYDVKM. Trimming removed 10 bases from V and 8 bases from J, with 14 bases in between. For the CDR3, the DNA is TGTGCCACGGTGTCGGGAGGGGAAAAACTGTTTTTT. Residues: CATVSGGEKLFF.

The V and J genes are TRBV7-6 and TRBJ2-3; no clear D gene. This CDR3 contains 14 residues. From germline, CDR1 is SGHVS and CDR2 FNYEAQ. V dropped 1 base and J dropped 4 bases, with 9 bases sitting between them. CDR3 bases: TGTGCCAGCAGCTTAGACCTGGGCGCAGATACGCAGTATTTT. This sequence encodes CASSLDLGADTQYF. Variable domain in full (rest from reference TRBV7-6 and TRBJ2-3): GAGVSQSPRYKVTKRGQDVALRCDPISGHVSLYWYRQALGQGPEFLTYFNYEAQQDKSGLPNDRFSAERPEGSISTLTIQRTEQRDSAMYRCASSLDLGADTQYFGPGTRLTVL.

V is TRBV5-4 and J is TRBJ1-1; 8 positions agree with TRBD1. Germline CDR1 reads SGHNT; CDR2 reads YYREEE (reference sequence). The CDR3 spans 16 residues. V shed 3 bases, J shed 6 bases, and the junction held 13 bases outside the gene matches. The CDR3 bases are TGTGCCAGCAGCTACCCTAGCAGGGGGCGCAGCTCTGAAGCTTTCTTT. This translates into CASSYPSRGRSSEAFF.

The V and J genes are TRBV18 and TRBJ2-5; 8 bases are shared with TRBD1. The CDR3 is 16 amino acids. J gave up 0 bases and V 4 bases, and 7 bases lay outside the gene matches. CDR1 and CDR2 from the germline V gene are KGHSH and LQKENI. The CDR3 DNA follows: TGTGCCAGCTCACTGGGGTTGACAGGGGACCAAGAGACCCAGTACTTC. Residues: CASSLGLTGDQETQYF.

CDR3 DNA sequence: TGTGCCAGCAGCTTGGCCGGAGGGTCCGCTTTCTTT. Protein: CASSLAGGSAFF. The chain couples TRBV5-6 to TRBJ1-1; D unresolved. Between the trimmed V and J ends, which lost 0 bases and 11 bases, there was a span of 11 bases. This CDR3 has 12 residues. The germline V gene encodes CDR1 SGHDT and CDR2 YYEEEE.

CDR3 nucleotides: TGTGCCATCAGTGAGTCTGGGGGAGGAGGGGGCAATCAGCCCCAGCATTTT. Protein: CAISESGGGGGNQPQHF. The genes are TRBV10-3 and TRBJ1-5; the D gene is possibly TRBD1 (5 bases). Trimming stripped 0 bases from V and 2 bases from J, with 14 bases between. From germline, CDR1 is ENHRY and CDR2 SYGVKD. This CDR3 has 17 residues.

The chain links TRBV30 to TRBJ1-2; a possible D gene is TRBD1 (5 bases). CDR1 and CDR2 (germline): GTSNPN, SVGIG (reference sequence). The CDR3 loop spans 14 amino acids. V dropped 5 bases and J dropped 2 bases, with 15 bases sitting between them. The CDR3 nucleotides read TGTGCCTGGGTCGGGGGGGGAGTCAACTATGGCTACACCTTC. This gives the protein CAWVGGGVNYGYTF.

V and J are TRBV30 and TRBJ1-5; 7 bases align to TRBD1. The V gene end was trimmed by 0 bases and the J gene end by 4 bases; junction bases not matched to a gene: 6. The CDR3 has 15 amino acids. Germline assignment: CDR1 GTSNPN and CDR2 SVGIG (reference sequence). CDR3 region: CAWSVGGSGNQPQHF. The CDR3 DNA sequence: TGTGCCTGGAGTGTAGGGGGCTCGGGGAATCAGCCCCAGCATTTT.

The chain is built from TRBV15 and TRBJ1-3; 7 nucleotides match TRBD1. Germline loops: CDR1 LNHNV, CDR2 YYDKDF (reference sequence). V was clipped by 5 bases and J by 2 bases; unmatched bases: 6. This CDR3 contains 15 residues. The CDR3 region is CATSLDRATGNTIYF. Here the CDR3 DNA reads TGTGCCACCAGCCTAGACAGGGCAACTGGAAACACCATATATTTT.

CDR3 amino acids: CASSQGTSGGSATQYF. In DNA form, the CDR3 reads TGTGCCAGCAGCCAAGGGACTAGCGGGGGGTCCGCTACGCAGTATTTT. This chain joins TRBV4-2 and TRBJ2-3; 14 bases are a match to TRBD2. Germline CDR1 reads LGHNA; CDR2 reads YNFKEQ. The CDR3 loop spans 16 amino acids. Trimming cost V 1 base and J 8 bases; bases outside gene matches: 5.

The table lists this clone with a few counts. This chain links TRBV5-1 with TRBJ2-2; possible D gene TRBD1, 5 bases. The V end lost 6 bases, the J end lost 5 bases, and 17 bases lay between the germline ends. The CDR3 sequence is 15 residues long. The germline CDR1 and CDR2 sequences are SGHRS and YFSETQ. The CDR3: CASKATEVRTGELFF. The CDR3 region has the DNA TGCGCCAGCAAGGCGACAGAAGTCCGGACCGGGGAGCTGTTTTTT.

The J gene is TRBJ1-1, the V gene TRBV21-1; the table's D call of TRBD1 was not tested on the DNA. TRBV21-1 is an annotated pseudogene. The CDR3 covers 17 residues. The CDR3 protein is CASSHSRKGGSVTEAFF. For the CDR3, the DNA is TGTGCCAGCAGCCACAGCAGAAAAGGGGGCAGCGTCACTGAAGCTTTCTTT.

This chain connects TRBV5-1 to TRBJ2-5, with D possibly matching TRBD2 (6 bases). The CDR3 is 15 amino acids. In germline, CDR1 is SGHRS, CDR2 YFSETQ. Trimming cost V 4 bases and J 1 base, with 14 bases left between them. CDR3 nucleotide sequence: TGCGCCAGCAGCCAGGGACTGGCGACCCAAGAGACCCAGTACTTC. Protein: CASSQGLATQETQYF.

The chain has TRBV18 and TRBJ1-6; 11 bases agree with TRBD1. The V segment lost 4 bases and the J segment 9 bases; nucleotides outside the gene matches: 8. This CDR3 contains 16 residues. CDR1 and CDR2 from the germline V gene are KGHSH and LQKENI. Written as DNA, the CDR3 is TGTGCCAGCTCACTACTGGACAGGGGGCCTAGTTCACCCCTCCACTTT. It encodes CASSLLDRGPSSPLHF.

This sequence joins TRBV4-2 and TRBJ1-2; no reliable D call. Per the germline V gene, CDR1 is LGHNA and CDR2 is YNFKEQ. This CDR3 comprises 15 residues. The germline V and J ends were trimmed by 0 bases and 7 bases, with 15 bases remaining between them. CDR3 DNA: TGTGCCAGCAGCCAAGATATCGCGGAGGAGGGTGGCTACACCTTC. It translates to CASSQDIAEEGGYTF.